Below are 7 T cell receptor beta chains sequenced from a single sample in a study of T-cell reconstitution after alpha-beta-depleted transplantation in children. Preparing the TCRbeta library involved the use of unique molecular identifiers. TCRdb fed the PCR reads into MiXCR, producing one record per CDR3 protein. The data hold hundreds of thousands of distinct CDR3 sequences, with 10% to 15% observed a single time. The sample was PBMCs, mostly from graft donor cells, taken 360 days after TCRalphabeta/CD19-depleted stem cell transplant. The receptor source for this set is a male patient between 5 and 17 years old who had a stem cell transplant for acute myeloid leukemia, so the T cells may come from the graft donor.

CDR3 nucleotide sequence: TGTGCCAGCAGCTCCCGGACTAGCGGGAGGGCTAAGGGGGAGACCCAGTACTTC. This encodes CASSSRTSGRAKGETQYF. This chain joins TRBV11-2 and TRBJ2-5, with TRBD2 matching over 15 bases. Germline CDR1 is SGHAT and CDR2 is FQNNGV. The trim removed 4 bases at V and 5 bases at J, leaving 11 bases unmatched. This CDR3 has 18 amino acids.

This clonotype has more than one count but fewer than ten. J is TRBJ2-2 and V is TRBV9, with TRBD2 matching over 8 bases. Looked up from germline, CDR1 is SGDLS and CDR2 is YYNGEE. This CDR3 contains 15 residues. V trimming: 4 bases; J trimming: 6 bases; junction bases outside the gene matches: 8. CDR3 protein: CASSPRSGMAGELFF. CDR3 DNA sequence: TGTGCCAGCAGCCCCCGTAGCGGGATGGCCGGGGAGCTGTTTTTT.

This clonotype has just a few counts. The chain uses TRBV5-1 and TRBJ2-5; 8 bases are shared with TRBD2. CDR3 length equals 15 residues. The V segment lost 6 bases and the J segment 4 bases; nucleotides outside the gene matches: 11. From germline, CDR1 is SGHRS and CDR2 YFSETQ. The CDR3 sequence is CASTVGLAGGETQYF. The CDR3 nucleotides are TGCGCCAGCACCGTCGGACTAGCCGGGGGAGAGACCCAGTACTTC.

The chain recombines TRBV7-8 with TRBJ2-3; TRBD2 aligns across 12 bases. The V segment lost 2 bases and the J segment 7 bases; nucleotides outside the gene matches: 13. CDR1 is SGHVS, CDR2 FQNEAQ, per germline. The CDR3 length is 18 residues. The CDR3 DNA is TGTGCCAGCAGCTTACGTAGGGGTACTAGCGGGAGGAAATATACGCAGTATTTT. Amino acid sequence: CASSLRRGTSGRKYTQYF.

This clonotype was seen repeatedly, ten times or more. The CDR3 DNA is TGTGCCAGCAGTTTTCAACTAGCCCCGGACAATGAGCAGTTCTTC. Translation gives CASSFQLAPDNEQFF. The chain carries TRBV12-3 or TRBV12-4 and TRBJ2-1, with a tentative D call TRBD2 (6 bases). Trimming cost V 3 bases and J 5 bases, with 14 bases left between them. The CDR3 is 15 amino acids.

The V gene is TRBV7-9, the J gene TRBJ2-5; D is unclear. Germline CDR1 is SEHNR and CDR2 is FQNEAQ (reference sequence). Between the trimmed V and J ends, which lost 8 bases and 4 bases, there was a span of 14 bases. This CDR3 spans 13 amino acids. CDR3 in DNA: TGTGCCAGCTTCGACACCAAAGGAGAGACCCAGTACTTC. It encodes CASFDTKGETQYF. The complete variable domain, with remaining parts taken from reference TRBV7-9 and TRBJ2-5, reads DTGVSQNPRHKITKRGQNVTFRCDPISEHNRLYWYRQTLGQGPEFLTYFQNEAQLEKSRLLSDRFSAERPKGSFSTLEIQRTEQGDSAMYLCASFDTKGETQYFGPGTRLLVL.

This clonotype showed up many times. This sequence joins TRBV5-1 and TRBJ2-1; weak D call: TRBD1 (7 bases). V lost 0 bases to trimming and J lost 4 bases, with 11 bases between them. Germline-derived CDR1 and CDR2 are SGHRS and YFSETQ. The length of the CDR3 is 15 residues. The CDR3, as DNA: TGCGCCAGCAGCTTGGGGGACAGCGGGTACAATGAGCAGTTCTTC. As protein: CASSLGDSGYNEQFF.